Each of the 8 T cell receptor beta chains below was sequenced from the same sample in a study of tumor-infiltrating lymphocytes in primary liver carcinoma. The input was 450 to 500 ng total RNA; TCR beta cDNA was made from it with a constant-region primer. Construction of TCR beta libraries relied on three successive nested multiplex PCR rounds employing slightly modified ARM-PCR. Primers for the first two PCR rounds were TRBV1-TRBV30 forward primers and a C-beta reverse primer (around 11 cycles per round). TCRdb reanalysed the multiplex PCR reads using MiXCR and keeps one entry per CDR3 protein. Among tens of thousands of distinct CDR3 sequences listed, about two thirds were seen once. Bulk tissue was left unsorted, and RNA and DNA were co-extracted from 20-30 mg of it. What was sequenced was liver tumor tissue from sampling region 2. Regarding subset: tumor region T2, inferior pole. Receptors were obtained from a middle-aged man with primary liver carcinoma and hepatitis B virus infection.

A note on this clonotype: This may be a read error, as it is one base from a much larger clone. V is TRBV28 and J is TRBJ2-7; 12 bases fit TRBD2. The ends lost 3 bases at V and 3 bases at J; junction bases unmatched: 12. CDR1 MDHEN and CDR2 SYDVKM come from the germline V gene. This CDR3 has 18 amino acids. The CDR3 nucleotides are TGTGCCAGCAGTTTTTTGACTAGCGGGAGTGTAACCTTCTACGAGCAGTACTTC. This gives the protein CASSFLTSGSVTFYEQYF.

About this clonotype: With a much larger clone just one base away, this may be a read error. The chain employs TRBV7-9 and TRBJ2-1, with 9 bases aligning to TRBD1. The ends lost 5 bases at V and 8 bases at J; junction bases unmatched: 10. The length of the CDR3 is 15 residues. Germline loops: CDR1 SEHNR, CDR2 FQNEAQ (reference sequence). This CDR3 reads CASSIRDRDVDEQFF. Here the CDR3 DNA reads TGTGCCAGCAGCATCCGGGACAGGGATGTCGATGAGCAGTTCTTC.

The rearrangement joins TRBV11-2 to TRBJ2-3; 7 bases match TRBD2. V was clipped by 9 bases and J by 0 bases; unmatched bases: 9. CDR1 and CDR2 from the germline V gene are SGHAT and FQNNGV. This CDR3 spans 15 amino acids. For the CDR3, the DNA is TGTGCCAGTAGTTTGACTAGCAGGAGCACAGATACGCAGTATTTT. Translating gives CASSLTSRSTDTQYF.

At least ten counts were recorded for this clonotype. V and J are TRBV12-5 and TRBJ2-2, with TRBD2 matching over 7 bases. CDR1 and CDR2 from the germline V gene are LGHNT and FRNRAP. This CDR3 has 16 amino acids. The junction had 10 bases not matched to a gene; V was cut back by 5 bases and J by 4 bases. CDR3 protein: CASGVERGSGTGELFF. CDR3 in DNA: TGTGCTAGTGGTGTGGAGCGGGGATCAGGCACCGGGGAGCTGTTTTTT.

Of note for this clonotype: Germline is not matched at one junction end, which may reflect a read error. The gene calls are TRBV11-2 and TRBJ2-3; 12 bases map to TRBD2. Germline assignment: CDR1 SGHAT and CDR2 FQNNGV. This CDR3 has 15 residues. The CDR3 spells CASDLTSGSTDTQCF. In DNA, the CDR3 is TGTGCCAGCGACTTGACTAGCGGGAGCACAGATACGCAGTGTTTT.

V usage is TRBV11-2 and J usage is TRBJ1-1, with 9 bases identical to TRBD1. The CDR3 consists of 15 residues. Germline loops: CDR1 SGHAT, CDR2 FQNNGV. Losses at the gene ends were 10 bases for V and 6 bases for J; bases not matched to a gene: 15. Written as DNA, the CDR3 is TGTGCCAATAGCGCCATGACAGGGGGTCCGGCTGAAGCTTTCTTT. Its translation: CANSAMTGGPAEAFF.

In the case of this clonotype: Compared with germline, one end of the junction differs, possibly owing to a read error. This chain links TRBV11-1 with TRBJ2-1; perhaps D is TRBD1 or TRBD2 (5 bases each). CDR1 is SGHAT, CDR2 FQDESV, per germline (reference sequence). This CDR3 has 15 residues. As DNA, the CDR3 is TGTGCCTGCAGCTTCCAGGGACCGTTGGACAAAGAGCAGTTCTTC. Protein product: CACSFQGPLDKEQFF. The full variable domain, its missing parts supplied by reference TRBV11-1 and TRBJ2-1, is EAEVAQSPRYKITEKSQAVAFWCDPISGHATLYWYRQILGQGPELLVQFQDESVVDDSQLPKDRFSAERLKGVDSTLKIQPAELGDSAMYLCACSFQGPLDKEQFFGPGTRLTVL.

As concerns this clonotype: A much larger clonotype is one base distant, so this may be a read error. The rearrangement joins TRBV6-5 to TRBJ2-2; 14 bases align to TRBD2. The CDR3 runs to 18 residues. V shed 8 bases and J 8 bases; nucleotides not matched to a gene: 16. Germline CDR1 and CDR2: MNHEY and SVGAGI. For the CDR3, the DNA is TGTGCCAGCGGATCGATCCTCGGGACTAGCGGGAGAGGTGGGGAGCTGTTTTTT. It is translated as CASGSILGTSGRGGELFF.